The sequence of this TCR beta chain was determined in a study of T-cell memory formation after mild COVID-19. Study at large: Most TCR clusters belonged to a single donor. Overall study results and limits: Researchers report contracting CD4+ clones mostly in CM and EM, with CD8+ clones in EMRA. Cross-reactive memory appears to have joined, as suggested by some responding clones showing up in pre-infection memory.

From germline, CDR1 is SGHTA and CDR2 FQGNSA. V lost 0 bases and J 5 bases, leaving 11 bases between the germline ends. This CDR3 region has 16 residues. In TCRdb, the 5' RACE reads were re-called with MiXCR into one record per CDR3 protein. Here the sample spans some 320,000 distinct CDR3 sequences, more than 15% being singletons. A note on this clonotype: Its specificity is unknown.

The TCR sequence derives from a man between 18 and 29 years old who had mild COVID-19 (a few samples of this study predate the infection). Cell type and time point are not known. This rearrangement joins TRBV7-2 to TRBJ1-6, with D possibly being TRBD1 (6 bases). The sequenced sample consisted of PBMCs or a T cell subset sorted from them (not recorded which). The CDR3 protein is CASSLAAGENNSPLHF. DNA for the CDR3: TGTGCCAGCAGCTTAGCAGCAGGGGAAAATAATTCACCCCTCCACTTT.